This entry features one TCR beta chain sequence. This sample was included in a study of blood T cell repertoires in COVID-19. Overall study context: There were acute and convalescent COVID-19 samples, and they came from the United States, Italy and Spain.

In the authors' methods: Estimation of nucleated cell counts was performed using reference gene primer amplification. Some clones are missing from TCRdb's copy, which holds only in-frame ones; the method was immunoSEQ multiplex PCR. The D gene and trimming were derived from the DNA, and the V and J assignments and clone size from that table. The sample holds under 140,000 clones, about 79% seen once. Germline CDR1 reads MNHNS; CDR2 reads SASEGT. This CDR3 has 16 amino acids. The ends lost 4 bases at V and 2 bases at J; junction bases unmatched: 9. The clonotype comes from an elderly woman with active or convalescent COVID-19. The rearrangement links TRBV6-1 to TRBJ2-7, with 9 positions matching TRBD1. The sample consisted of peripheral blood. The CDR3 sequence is CASSGGTGQGTYEQYF. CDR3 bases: TGTGCCAGCAGTGGGGGAACGGGACAGGGCACCTACGAGCAGTACTTC.